This T cell receptor beta chain was sequenced during a study of T cells in Graves' hyperthyroidism and ophthalmopathy. Study observations and caveats: Ophthalmopathy and stable hyperthyroidism were told apart by a 13 V-J model. Most clonotypes that expanded in the thyroid above 0.001 also showed up in blood. Ophthalmopathy was model-predicted a median approximately 6.9 months pre-onset.

Patients were excluded for uncontrolled infection, other autoimmune disease, pregnancy or lactation. Germline assignment: CDR1 LNHNV and CDR2 YYDKDF (reference sequence). V lost 5 bases and J lost 3, with 16 bases in between. This CDR3 is built from 15 residues. Amplified TCR beta CDR3 regions came from RNA transcripts. The TCR CDR3 first-round RT-PCR relied on the HTBI primer set. TCRdb called the multiplex PCR reads again in MiXCR, with one record for every CDR3 protein. The table has about 660,000 distinct CDR3 sequences, nearly 45% seen once. This clonotype was recorded many times. Its matching antigen is unknown.

This chain uses TRBV15 with TRBJ1-2; possible D gene TRBD1, 6 bases. Sequencing was performed on peripheral blood or thyroid tissue (not recorded which). This receptor was identified in an adult man with Graves' disease, either hyperthyroidism or ophthalmopathy (not recorded which). In DNA, the CDR3 is TGTGCCACCAGCTCTTCCATACAGGGCTACTATGGCTACACCTTC. This sequence encodes CATSSSIQGYYGYTF.